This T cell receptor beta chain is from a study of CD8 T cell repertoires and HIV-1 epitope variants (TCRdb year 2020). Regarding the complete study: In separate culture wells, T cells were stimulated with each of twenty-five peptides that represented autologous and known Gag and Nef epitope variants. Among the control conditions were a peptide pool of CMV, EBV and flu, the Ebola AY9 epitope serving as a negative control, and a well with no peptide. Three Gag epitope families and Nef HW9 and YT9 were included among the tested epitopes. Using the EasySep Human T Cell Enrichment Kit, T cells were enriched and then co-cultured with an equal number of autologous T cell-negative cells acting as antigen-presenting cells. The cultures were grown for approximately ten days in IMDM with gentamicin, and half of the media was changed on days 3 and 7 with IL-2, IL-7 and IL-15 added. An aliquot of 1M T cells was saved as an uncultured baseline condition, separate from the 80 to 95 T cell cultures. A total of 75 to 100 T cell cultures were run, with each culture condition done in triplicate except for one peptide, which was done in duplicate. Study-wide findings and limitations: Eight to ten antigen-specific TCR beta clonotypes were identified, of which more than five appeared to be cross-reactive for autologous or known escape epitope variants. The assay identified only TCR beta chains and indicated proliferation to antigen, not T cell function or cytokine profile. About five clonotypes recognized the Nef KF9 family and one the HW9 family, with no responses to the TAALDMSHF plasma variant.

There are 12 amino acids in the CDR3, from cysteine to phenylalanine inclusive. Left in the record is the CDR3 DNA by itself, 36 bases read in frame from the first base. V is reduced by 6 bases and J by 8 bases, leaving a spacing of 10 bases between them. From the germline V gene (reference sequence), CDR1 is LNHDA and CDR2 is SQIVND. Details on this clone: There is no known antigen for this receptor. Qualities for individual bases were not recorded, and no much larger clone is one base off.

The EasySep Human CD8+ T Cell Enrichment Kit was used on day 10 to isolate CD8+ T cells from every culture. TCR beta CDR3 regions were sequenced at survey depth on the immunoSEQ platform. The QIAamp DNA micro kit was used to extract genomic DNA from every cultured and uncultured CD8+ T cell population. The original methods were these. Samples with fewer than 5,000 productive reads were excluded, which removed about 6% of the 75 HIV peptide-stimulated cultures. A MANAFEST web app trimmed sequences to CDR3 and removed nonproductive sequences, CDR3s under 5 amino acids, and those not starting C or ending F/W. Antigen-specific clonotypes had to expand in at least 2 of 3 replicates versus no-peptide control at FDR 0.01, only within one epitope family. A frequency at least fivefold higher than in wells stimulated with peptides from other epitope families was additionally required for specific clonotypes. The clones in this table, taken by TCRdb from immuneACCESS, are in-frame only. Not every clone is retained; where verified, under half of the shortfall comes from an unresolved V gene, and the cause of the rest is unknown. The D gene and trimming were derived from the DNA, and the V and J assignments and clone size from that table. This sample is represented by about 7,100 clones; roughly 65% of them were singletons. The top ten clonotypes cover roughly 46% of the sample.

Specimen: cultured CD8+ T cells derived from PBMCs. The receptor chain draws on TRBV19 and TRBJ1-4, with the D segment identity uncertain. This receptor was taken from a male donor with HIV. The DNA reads TGTGCCAGTAGGGACGGCGCGGAAAAACTGTTTTTT. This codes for CASRDGAEKLFF.